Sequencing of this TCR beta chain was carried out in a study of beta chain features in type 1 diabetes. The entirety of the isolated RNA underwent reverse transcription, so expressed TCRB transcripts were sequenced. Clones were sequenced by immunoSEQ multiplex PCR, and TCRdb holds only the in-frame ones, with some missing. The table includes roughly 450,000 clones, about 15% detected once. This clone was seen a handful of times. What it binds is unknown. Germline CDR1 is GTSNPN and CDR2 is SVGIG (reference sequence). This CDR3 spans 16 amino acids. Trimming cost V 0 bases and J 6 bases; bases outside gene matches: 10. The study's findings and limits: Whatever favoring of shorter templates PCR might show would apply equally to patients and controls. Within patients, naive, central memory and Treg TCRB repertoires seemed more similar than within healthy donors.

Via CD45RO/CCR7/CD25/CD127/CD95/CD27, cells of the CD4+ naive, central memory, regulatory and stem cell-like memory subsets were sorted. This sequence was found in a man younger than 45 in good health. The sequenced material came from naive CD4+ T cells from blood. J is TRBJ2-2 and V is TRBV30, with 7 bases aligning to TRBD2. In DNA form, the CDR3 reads TGTGCCTGGAGTGTATCGGGCGGGAGTTCGGCCGGGGAGCTGTTTTTT. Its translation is CAWSVSGGSSAGELFF.